This record concerns one T cell receptor beta chain sequence. The target antigen is unknown. PCR primers comprised 60 Vbeta and 13 Jbeta primers. Profiled with immunoSEQ multiplex PCR; TCRdb holds only in-frame clones, not every one. The repertoire consists of roughly 80,000 clones, with roughly 69% occurring once and the leading ten covering under 7.5%. The data stem from a study of cytomegalovirus exposure and HLA in healthy donors. Study-level findings and limits: When the data were analyzed later, several of the most significant clusters appeared to be linked to common viral pathogens. A previous analysis found most TCR beta V segments productive roughly 90% or roughly 30% of the time. Analyses of presence/absence relied on an assumption of roughly uniform sequencing depth across donors.

CDR1 is MGHRA, CDR2 YSYEKL, per germline. The CDR3 totals 16 residues. This sequence joins TRBV4-1 and TRBJ2-5, with D maybe TRBD2 (5 bases). Matching the DNA end better, TRBJ2-7 makes the J call doubtful. The sequencing input was PBMCs. The sequence was obtained from a woman aged 50 to 60 in good health and CMV-seropositive. Here the CDR3 reads CASSQIAGGGSYEQYF. CDR3 bases: TGCGCCAGCAGCCAAATCGCGGGTGGCGGATCCTACGAGCAGTACTTC.